This passage covers 5 T cell receptor beta chains from one sample sequenced in a study of siplizumab effects on memory and regulatory T cells. TCRdb's copy holds only in-frame clones and misses some; the assay was immunoSEQ multiplex PCR. This sample yields about 50,000 clones, of which over 90% are seen a single time; roughly 17% belongs to the top ten. The specimen sequenced was CD8+ T cells sorted from blood. The source is a human donor in good health.

The chain employs TRBV12-2 and TRBJ2-1; no check of the table's D call, TRBD2, against the DNA was made. TRBV12-2 is a pseudogene. This CDR3 has 17 residues. This chain's CDR3 is CASPPWRLAGDSGEQFF. The CDR3 bases are TGTGCAAGTCCCCCGTGGCGGCTAGCGGGAGACTCCGGTGAGCAGTTCTTC.

J is TRBJ1-4 and V is TRBV10-2; D call uncertain. Germline CDR1 WSHSY, CDR2 SAAADI. The V end was cut by 1 base, the J end by 3 bases, with 12 bases between. This CDR3 is 16 amino acids long. CDR3 loop: CASSEYPTGANEKLFF. CDR3 nucleotides: TGCGCCAGCAGTGAGTACCCGACGGGAGCTAATGAAAAACTGTTTTTT.

The V gene is TRBV15, the J gene TRBJ1-2, with 10 nucleotides matching TRBD1. Trimming took 3 bases from V and 8 from J; bases not matched to a gene: 6. The CDR3 extends over 14 amino acids. Germline CDR1 LNHNV, CDR2 YYDKDF (reference sequence). CDR3 amino acids: CATSRSGTGDGYTF. DNA of the CDR3: TGTGCCACCAGCAGGTCCGGGACAGGGGACGGCTACACCTTC.

The V and J genes are TRBV7-9 and TRBJ2-1; TRBD2 might be the D (6 bases). The CDR3 runs to 11 residues. Germline CDR1 and CDR2: SEHNR and FQNEAQ (reference sequence). Trimming took 10 bases from V and 7 from J, leaving 11 bases between them. CDR3 amino acids: CATGTFNEQFF. The CDR3 region has the DNA TGTGCCACCGGGACTTTTAATGAGCAGTTCTTC.

V is TRBV27 and J is TRBJ1-2; tentative D call: TRBD1 (6 bases). Germline V gene sequence: CDR1 MNHEY, CDR2 SMNVEV (reference sequence). The length of the CDR3 is 16 residues. The V end was cut by 5 bases, the J end by 12 bases, with 28 bases between. CDR3 protein: CASSLRAVRQAPCDTF. CDR3 nucleotide sequence: TGTGCCAGCAGTCTGAGAGCCGTGCGACAGGCTCCTTGTGACACCTTC.